This TCR beta chain appears in the sequencing data of a study of identical twins. Only healthy Caucasians were included as donors. V dropped 4 bases and J dropped 6; count of bases not matched to a gene: 8. The CDR3 runs 14 residues. Germline V gives CDR1 SGDLS, CDR2 YYNGEE. TCRdb fed the 5' RACE reads into MiXCR, producing one record per CDR3 protein. In the table there are hundreds of thousands of distinct CDR3 sequences, around 6% of which are singletons. The chain combines TRBV9 with TRBJ2-7; 9 bases are shared with TRBD2. Sequenced sample: naive T cells sorted from blood. The receptor's source is a man aged 18 to 30 in good health. The CDR3 DNA follows: TGTGCCAGCAGCCCCCGGGGACTAGCAGGCGAGCAGTACTTC. It yields the protein CASSPRGLAGEQYF.